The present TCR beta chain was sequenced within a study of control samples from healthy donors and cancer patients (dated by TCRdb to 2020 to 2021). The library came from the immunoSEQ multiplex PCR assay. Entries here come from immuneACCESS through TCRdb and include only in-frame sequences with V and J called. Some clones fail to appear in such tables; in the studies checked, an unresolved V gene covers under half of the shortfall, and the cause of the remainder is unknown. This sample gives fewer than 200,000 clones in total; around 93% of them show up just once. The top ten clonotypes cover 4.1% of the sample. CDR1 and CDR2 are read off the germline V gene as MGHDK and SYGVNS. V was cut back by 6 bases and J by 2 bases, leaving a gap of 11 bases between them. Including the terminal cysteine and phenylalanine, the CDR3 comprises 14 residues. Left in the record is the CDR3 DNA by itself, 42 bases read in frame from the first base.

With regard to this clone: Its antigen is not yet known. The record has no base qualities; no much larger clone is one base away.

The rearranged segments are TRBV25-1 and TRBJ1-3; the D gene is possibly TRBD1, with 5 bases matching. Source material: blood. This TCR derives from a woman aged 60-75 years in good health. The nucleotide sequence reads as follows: TGTGCCAGCAGCTCTGTAGGGGCTGGAAACACCATATATTTT. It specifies CASSSVGAGNTIYF.